The 10 T cell receptor beta chains below come from one sample, sequenced in a study of beta chain features in type 1 diabetes. Every isolated RNA sample was fully reverse transcribed, so sequencing captured expressed TCRB transcripts. Sequenced by immunoSEQ multiplex PCR; TCRdb stores in-frame clones only, minus some. The table shows about 300,000 clones, with about 8% occurring only once. The sequencing sample was made of central memory CD4+ T cells from blood. These receptor sequences come from a woman in her late teens or twenties in good health.

The chain recombines TRBV11-2 with TRBJ2-1, with D perhaps TRBD1 or TRBD2 (5 bases each). V lost 2 bases to trimming and J lost 9 bases, with 20 bases between them. The germline V gene has CDR1 SGHAT and CDR2 FQNNGV. This CDR3 is built from 16 residues. The CDR3 sequence: CASSLSAGNTGAEQFF. Written as DNA, the CDR3 is TGTGCCAGCAGCTTATCGGCCGGGAATACCGGGGCTGAGCAGTTCTTC.

This clone was observed a few times. The genes are TRBV19 and TRBJ2-7; D is perhaps TRBD1 or TRBD2 (5 bases each). V lost 3 bases to trimming and J lost 3 bases, with 15 bases between them. The germline V gene encodes CDR1 LNHDA and CDR2 SQIVND (reference sequence). CDR3 size: 15 residues. The CDR3 DNA reads as TGTGCCAGTAGTATCTCATGGGGGACGGACTACGAGCAGTACGTC. This sequence encodes CASSISWGTDYEQYV.

This clone was detected once. V usage is TRBV6-1 and J usage is TRBJ2-1, with D maybe TRBD2 (5 bases). The CDR3 extends over 14 amino acids. Germline V CDR1 and CDR2: MNHNS, SASEGT. V lost 6 bases to trimming and J lost 3 bases, with 12 bases between them. The CDR3 loop is CASRPGLSYNEQFF. Written as DNA, the CDR3 is TGTGCCAGCAGGCCGGGGTTAAGCTACAATGAGCAGTTCTTC.

This clone was seen a few times. The rearrangement uses TRBV28 and TRBJ1-3, with unresolved D. Trimming took 3 bases from V and 2 from J, leaving 11 bases between them. Germline CDR1 and CDR2: MDHEN and SYDVKM. The CDR3 consists of 15 residues. Here the CDR3 DNA reads TGTGCCAGCAGTTTGGATTCGAGGGCTGGAAACACCATATATTTT. As protein: CASSLDSRAGNTIYF. The whole variable domain, remainder taken from reference TRBV28 and TRBJ1-3, is DVKVTQSSRYLVKRTGEKVFLECVQDMDHENMFWYRQDPGLGLRLIYFSYDVKMKEKGDIPEGYSVSREKKERFSLILESASTNQTSMYLCASSLDSRAGNTIYFGEGSWLTVV.

DNA of the CDR3: TGTGCCAGCAGCTTAATGGACGGGGCCAACGTCCTGACTTTC. Translation gives CASSLMDGANVLTF. The V and J genes are TRBV7-9 and TRBJ2-6, with unresolved D. Trimming cost V 2 bases and J 4 bases, with 6 bases left between them. CDR1 is SEHNR and CDR2 is FQNEAQ in the germline V gene (reference sequence). This CDR3 is 14 amino acids long.

The chain uses TRBV5-1 and TRBJ2-1, with 7 bases matching TRBD2. V lost 2 bases to trimming and J lost 3 bases; unmatched junction nucleotides: 8. From germline, CDR1 is SGHRS and CDR2 YFSETQ. The CDR3 has 16 residues. In DNA, the CDR3 is TGCGCCAGCAGCTTCGAAGGACTAGTTCTCTACAATGAGCAGTTCTTC. This codes for CASSFEGLVLYNEQFF.

The CDR3 reads CSVDWASTDTQYF. DNA for the CDR3: TGCAGCGTTGACTGGGCCAGCACAGATACGCAGTATTTT. This chain links TRBV29-1 with TRBJ2-3; unclear D gene. The CDR3 totals 13 residues. The V gene lost 3 bases and the J gene lost 0 bases, with 7 bases spanning the gap. CDR1 is SQVTM, CDR2 ANQGSEA, per germline.

The chain is built from TRBV5-4 and TRBJ1-5; TRBD1 might be the D (5 bases). The germline V gene encodes CDR1 SGHNT and CDR2 YYREEE (reference sequence). The V and J ends lost 4 bases and 7 bases respectively, with 18 bases between them. The CDR3 spans 15 residues. The CDR3 DNA sequence: TGTGCCAGCAGCCAAGATGGGGGGTTAGGGCAGCCCCAGCATTTT. Protein sequence: CASSQDGGLGQPQHF.

This clone was recorded a few times. The gene calls are TRBV29-1 and TRBJ2-2, with a tentative D call TRBD2 (5 bases). The CDR3 sequence is 17 residues long. Trimming pared 0 bases from V and 4 bases from J, leaving 18 bases between. Germline V CDR1 and CDR2: SQVTM, ANQGSEA. In DNA, the CDR3 is TGCAGCGTTGAAGAGTTTCGTACAGCGGCCACCACCGGGGAGCTGTTTTTT. Amino acid sequence: CSVEEFRTAATTGELFF.

In this sample, this clone turned up a few times. The J gene is TRBJ2-1, the V gene TRBV7-2, with TRBD2 identical over 7 bases. In germline, CDR1 is SGHTA, CDR2 FQGNSA. This CDR3 contains 15 residues. After removal of 1 base from V and 3 bases from J, the junction contained 3 bases not matched to a gene. DNA for the CDR3: TGTGCCAGCAGCTTAGGTCCGGGAGGCTACAATGAGCAGTTCTTC. As protein: CASSLGPGGYNEQFF.